These 27 T cell receptor beta chains originate from one sample sequenced in a study of graft-versus-host responses after intestinal transplantation. Only in-frame clones appear in the TCRdb table, and some are missing; sequencing was by immunoSEQ multiplex PCR. This sample has 100,000 or so clones; just over 90% occur once, and the top ten carry roughly 2%. These receptors are not linked to any known antigen. The material sequenced was unstimulated CD8+ T cells sorted from spleen or lymph node cells, taken before intestinal transplant. All receptors come from a human donor who received an intestinal transplant.

The genes are TRBV7-6 and TRBJ2-5; D is possibly TRBD2 (5 bases). Germline CDR1 and CDR2: SGHVS and FNYEAQ. This CDR3 is built from 15 residues. V was clipped by 5 bases and J by 4 bases, with 17 bases between them. The DNA for the CDR3 is TGTGCCAGCAGCATCGGGGAACTGATCCGAGAGACCCAGTACTTC. Its translation is CASSIGELIRETQYF.

This clone was picked up a small number of times. V is TRBV7-9 and J is TRBJ1-3; a weak D match, TRBD1 (6 bases). The V end was cut by 4 bases, the J end by 1 base, with 17 bases between. The germline V gene encodes CDR1 SEHNR and CDR2 FQNEAQ (reference sequence). CDR3 length: 17 residues. The CDR3 is CASSSDRTANSGNTIYF. The DNA for the CDR3 is TGTGCCAGCAGCTCCGACCGGACAGCTAATTCTGGAAACACCATATATTTT.

In DNA form, the CDR3 reads TGTGCCAGCGGCTACAGGGGGACAAACTATGGCTACACCTTC. It encodes CASGYRGTNYGYTF. V is TRBV27 and J is TRBJ1-2; 8 bases line up with TRBD1. The CDR3 contains 14 residues. V lost 8 bases to trimming and J lost 2 bases; unmatched junction nucleotides: 7. Germline CDR1 is MNHEY and CDR2 is SMNVEV (reference sequence).

In this sample, this clone turned up once. CDR3 nucleotides: TGTGCCAGCAGTCCCATGGACAGATACGAGCAGTACTTC. This translates into CASSPMDRYEQYF. The chain has TRBV7-9 and TRBJ2-7; D may be TRBD1 (6 bases). The CDR3 covers 13 residues. The ends were cut back, 6 bases at V and 4 bases at J, with 13 bases in the middle. Per the germline V gene, CDR1 is SEHNR and CDR2 is FQNEAQ (reference sequence).

This clone was seen once. J is TRBJ2-7 and V is TRBV7-2, with TRBD2 identical over 7 bases. V lost 5 bases to trimming and J lost 2 bases; unmatched junction nucleotides: 6. Germline V gene data show CDR1 as SGHTA and CDR2 as FQGNSA. The CDR3 consists of 14 residues. For the CDR3, the DNA is TGTGCCAGCAGCGATGGGACTATAACCTACGAGCAGTACTTC. This translates into CASSDGTITYEQYF.

This clone showed up just a few times. This sequence joins TRBV6-1 and TRBJ2-7, with 10 positions matching TRBD1. Germline loops: CDR1 MNHNS, CDR2 SASEGT. The CDR3 contains 15 residues. V was clipped by 6 bases and J by 4 bases; unmatched bases: 9. CDR3 DNA: TGTGCCAGCAGCCGAACGGGGACAGGGGAATACGAGCAGTACTTC. As protein: CASSRTGTGEYEQYF.

The chain uses TRBV4-3 and TRBJ2-7; no clear D gene. The V gene lost 1 base and the J gene lost 6 bases, with 10 bases spanning the gap. CDR3 length: 13 residues. The germline V gene has CDR1 LGHNA and CDR2 YSLEER. In DNA form, the CDR3 reads TGCGCCAGCAGCCAAGTGCTGGGCATCGAGCAGTACTTC. Amino acid sequence: CASSQVLGIEQYF.

The rearrangement joins TRBV19 to TRBJ1-2, with 7 bases aligning to TRBD1. With V trimmed by 3 bases and J by 8 bases, 6 bases remained unmatched. Per the germline V gene, CDR1 is LNHDA and CDR2 is SQIVND (reference sequence). The CDR3 contains 13 residues. Written as DNA, the CDR3 is TGTGCCAGTAGTATCCCCAGGGGGAACGGCTACACCTTC. Amino acid sequence: CASSIPRGNGYTF.

V is TRBV27 and J is TRBJ1-1; 11 nucleotides line up with TRBD1. CDR1 and CDR2 from the germline V gene are MNHEY and SMNVEV (reference sequence). V dropped 5 bases and J dropped 4; count of bases not matched to a gene: 6. This CDR3 spans 15 amino acids. CDR3 region: CASSPGTGGGTEAFF. The DNA of the CDR3 is TGTGCCAGCAGTCCAGGGACAGGGGGAGGCACTGAAGCTTTCTTT.

This chain links TRBV19 with TRBJ1-2; D is possibly TRBD1 (5 bases). The CDR3 sequence is 15 residues long. The V gene's germline CDR1 is LNHDA and CDR2 SQIVND (reference sequence). Trimming removed 5 bases at V and 0 bases at J, with 13 bases between. The CDR3 region has the DNA TGTGCCAGTAGTTCATACAGGTTCCCTAACTATGGCTACACCTTC. Protein sequence: CASSSYRFPNYGYTF.

The chain employs TRBV27 and TRBJ2-3; no definite D call. Trimming took off 6 bases at V and 2 bases at J, with 3 bases between the two ends. Germline V gene sequence: CDR1 MNHEY, CDR2 SMNVEV (reference sequence). CDR3 length equals 11 residues. CDR3 nucleotide sequence: TGTGCCAGCAGATACACAGATACGCAGTATTTT. This codes for CASRYTDTQYF.

The rearrangement links TRBV7-9 to TRBJ1-4, with D perhaps TRBD1 (5 bases). Trimming stripped 5 bases from V and 3 bases from J, with 16 bases between. Germline CDR1 SEHNR, CDR2 FQNEAQ (reference sequence). There are 16 residues in the CDR3. Here the CDR3 reads CASSPRRAGPNEKLFF. CDR3 bases: TGTGCCAGCAGCCCCCGTCGGGCAGGGCCTAATGAAAAACTGTTTTTT.

This clone appeared a single time. The chain links TRBV29-1 to TRBJ2-1, with 7 bases aligning to TRBD1. CDR1 and CDR2 from the germline V gene are SQVTM and ANQGSEA. The length of the CDR3 is 13 residues. J gave up 6 bases and V 7 bases, and 9 bases lay outside the gene matches. CDR3 sequence: CSARGGLGNEQFF. Written as DNA, the CDR3 is TGCAGCGCCCGAGGGGGCTTGGGCAATGAGCAGTTCTTC.

The J gene is TRBJ2-7, the V gene TRBV7-9, with 8 bases lining up with TRBD1. In germline, CDR1 is SEHNR, CDR2 FQNEAQ (reference sequence). This CDR3 has 16 residues. With V trimmed by 1 base and J by 3 bases, 8 bases remained unmatched. The CDR3 sequence is CASSLDPGQGLYEQYF. In DNA form, the CDR3 reads TGTGCCAGCAGCTTAGATCCCGGACAGGGACTCTACGAGCAGTACTTC. The full variable domain, its missing parts supplied by reference TRBV7-9 and TRBJ2-7, is DTGVSQNPRHKITKRGQNVTFRCDPISEHNRLYWYRQTLGQGPEFLTYFQNEAQLEKSRLLSDRFSAERPKGSFSTLEIQRTEQGDSAMYLCASSLDPGQGLYEQYFGPGTRLTVT.

The rearrangement joins TRBV4-3 to TRBJ2-2, with TRBD1 identical over 7 bases. Trimming cost V 2 bases and J 5 bases; bases outside gene matches: 11. Germline V lookup: CDR1 LGHNA, CDR2 YSLEER. The CDR3 has 17 residues. CDR3 residues: CASSQHLGGVRTGELFF. In DNA, the CDR3 is TGCGCCAGCAGCCAACACCTAGGGGGCGTACGGACCGGGGAGCTGTTTTTT.

The J gene is TRBJ2-1, the V gene TRBV4-3, with TRBD1 as a possible D gene (6 bases). The CDR3 sequence is 20 residues long. Per the germline V gene, CDR1 is LGHNA and CDR2 is YSLEER. Trimming took 3 bases from V and 2 from J, leaving 26 bases between them. This CDR3 is CASSQAASFGGQGPYNEQFF. CDR3 in DNA: TGCGCCAGCAGCCAGGCAGCGTCGTTTGGTGGGCAGGGGCCCTACAATGAGCAGTTCTTC.

This sequence joins TRBV11-3 and TRBJ2-1, with D perhaps TRBD2 (6 bases). The length of the CDR3 is 16 residues. Germline CDR1 and CDR2: SGHNT and YENEEA. V was cut by 5 bases and J by 5 bases, with 19 bases left in between. CDR3 DNA: TGTGCCAGCAGCCGCCGCGCCGGGGGATCGGACAATGAGCAGTTCTTC. Its protein is CASSRRAGGSDNEQFF.

The J gene is TRBJ2-2, the V gene TRBV15; TRBD1 agrees at 7 bases. V was pared by 4 bases and J by 6 bases, with 8 bases of the junction left unmatched. The CDR3 totals 15 residues. Germline loops: CDR1 LNHNV, CDR2 YYDKDF (reference sequence). In DNA, the CDR3 is TGTGCCACCAGCATAAGGGGGCTCGGGTCCGGGGAGCTGTTTTTT. Its protein is CATSIRGLGSGELFF.

The rearrangement uses TRBV7-8 and TRBJ1-1; TRBD1 might be the D (6 bases). The germline V gene encodes CDR1 SGHVS and CDR2 FQNEAQ. Trimming removed 5 bases at V and 10 bases at J, with 14 bases between. This CDR3 has 12 amino acids. CDR3 bases: TGTGCCAGCAGCGGTCAGGGGTTTTCAGCTTTCTTT. Translated, it gives CASSGQGFSAFF.

The chain carries TRBV19 and TRBJ1-2, with TRBD1 identical over 11 bases. Germline loops: CDR1 LNHDA, CDR2 SQIVND (reference sequence). V gave up 4 bases and J gave up 6 bases; unmatched junction bases: 13. CDR3 size: 17 residues. The chain's CDR3 is CASSTRTGGAGLDGYTF. The DNA for the CDR3 is TGTGCCAGTAGTACCAGGACAGGGGGCGCAGGACTTGATGGCTACACCTTC.

The chain joins TRBV18 to TRBJ2-3; 9 positions match TRBD2. V trimming: 3 bases; J trimming: 1 base; junction bases outside the gene matches: 2. The CDR3 covers 15 residues. The germline CDR1 and CDR2 sequences are KGHSH and LQKENI. DNA for the CDR3: TGTGCCAGCTCACCCCAGCGGGGGGGCACAGATACGCAGTATTTT. Translation gives CASSPQRGGTDTQYF.

J is TRBJ1-1 and V is TRBV11-2; D uncertain. V was pared by 5 bases and J by 7 bases, with 8 bases between. The CDR3 covers 11 residues. CDR1 and CDR2 (germline): SGHAT, FQNNGV. The CDR3 protein is CASSVSSEAFF. The CDR3 DNA sequence: TGTGCCAGCAGCGTCTCCAGTGAAGCTTTCTTT.

This chain connects TRBV4-1 to TRBJ1-5; 7 bases are a match to TRBD1. This CDR3 is 17 amino acids long. Germline V gene sequence: CDR1 MGHRA, CDR2 YSYEKL. V gave up 4 bases and J gave up 4 bases; unmatched junction bases: 13. DNA of the CDR3: TGCGCCAGCAGCCCAGACCCCCCGGGACAGATAAATCAGCCCCAGCATTTT. This translates into CASSPDPPGQINQPQHF.

V usage is TRBV6-6 and J usage is TRBJ2-7; 7 bases fit TRBD1. CDR1 is MNHNY, CDR2 SVGAGI, per germline (reference sequence). The CDR3 spans 14 residues. V lost 6 bases to trimming and J lost 1 base; unmatched junction nucleotides: 6. The DNA for the CDR3 is TGTGCCAGCAGATACAGACAGGGATCCTACGAGCAGTACTTC. Its protein product is CASRYRQGSYEQYF.

The genes are TRBV19 and TRBJ1-1; 9 bases are a match to TRBD1. The V gene end was trimmed by 7 bases and the J gene end by 4 bases; junction bases not matched to a gene: 4. Germline V gene data show CDR1 as LNHDA and CDR2 as SQIVND (reference sequence). This CDR3 spans 13 amino acids. Written as DNA, the CDR3 is TGTGCCAGTACGACAGGGGGGATCACTGAAGCTTTCTTT. This codes for CASTTGGITEAFF.

V gene TRBV4-3 combines with J gene TRBJ2-3; 8 bases align to TRBD1. Germline CDR1 LGHNA, CDR2 YSLEER. The ends lost 0 bases at V and 4 bases at J; junction bases unmatched: 6. The CDR3 runs to 16 residues. CDR3 coding DNA: TGCGCCAGCAGCCAAGATTTCAGGGGGCAGTCAGATACGCAGTATTTT. It encodes CASSQDFRGQSDTQYF.

The chain is built from TRBV4-3 and TRBJ2-7; possibly TRBD1 for D (5 bases). The germline gives CDR1 LGHNA, CDR2 YSLEER. The V and J ends lost 3 bases and 3 bases respectively, with 12 bases between them. CDR3 length: 14 residues. The CDR3 region has the DNA TGCGCCAGCAGCCATCAAGGGGAAGGCTACGAGCAGTACTTC. Translated: CASSHQGEGYEQYF.